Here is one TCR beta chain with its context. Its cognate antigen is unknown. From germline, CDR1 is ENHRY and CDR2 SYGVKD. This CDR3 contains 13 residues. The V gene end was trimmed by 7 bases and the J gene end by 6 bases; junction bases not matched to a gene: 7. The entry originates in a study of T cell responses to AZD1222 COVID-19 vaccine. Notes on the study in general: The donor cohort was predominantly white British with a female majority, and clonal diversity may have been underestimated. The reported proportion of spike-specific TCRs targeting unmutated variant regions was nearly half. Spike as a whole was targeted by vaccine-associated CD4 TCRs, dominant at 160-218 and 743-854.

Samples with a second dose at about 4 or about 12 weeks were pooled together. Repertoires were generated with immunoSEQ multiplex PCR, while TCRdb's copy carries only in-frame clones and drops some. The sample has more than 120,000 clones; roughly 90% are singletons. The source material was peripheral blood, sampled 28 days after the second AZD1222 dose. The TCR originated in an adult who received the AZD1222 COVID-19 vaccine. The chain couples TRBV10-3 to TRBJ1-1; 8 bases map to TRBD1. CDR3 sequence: CAITLDRAAEAFF. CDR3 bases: TGTGCCATCACCCTGGACAGGGCGGCTGAAGCTTTCTTT.